What follows are 27 T cell receptor beta chains derived from one specimen sequenced in a study of OX40 agonist ivuxolimab in advanced cancers. Some clones are missing from TCRdb's copy, which holds only in-frame ones; the method was immunoSEQ multiplex PCR. The sample shows around 81,000 clones, 84% of them seen only once. The specimen comprised CD4+ or CD8+ T cells sorted from blood, sampled in a trial of the OX40 agonist ivuxolimab. All receptors come from an adult with an advanced solid tumor such as melanoma, head and neck, liver or kidney cancer.

The V and J genes are TRBV28 and TRBJ1-4, with TRBD1 as a possible D gene (5 bases). V dropped 2 bases and J dropped 0 bases, with 10 bases sitting between them. Germline CDR1 MDHEN, CDR2 SYDVKM. CDR3 size: 16 residues. The CDR3 nucleotides read TGTGCCAGCAGTTTAAGAGGGGCAGCAACTAATGAAAAACTGTTTTTT. It yields the protein CASSLRGAATNEKLFF. The whole variable domain, filled in from reference TRBV28 and TRBJ1-4, reads DVKVTQSSRYLVKRTGEKVFLECVQDMDHENMFWYRQDPGLGLRLIYFSYDVKMKEKGDIPEGYSVSREKKERFSLILESASTNQTSMYLCASSLRGAATNEKLFFGSGTQLSVL.

V gene TRBV6-1 combines with J gene TRBJ2-7; D remains unclear. The ends were cut back, 3 bases at V and 2 bases at J, with 8 bases in the middle. CDR1 is MNHNS and CDR2 is SASEGT in the germline V gene. The CDR3 runs to 13 residues. The CDR3: CASSEGTTYEQYV. CDR3 in DNA: TGTGCCAGCAGTGAGGGTACTACCTACGAGCAGTACGTC.

V usage is TRBV4-3 and J usage is TRBJ2-5, with D perhaps matching TRBD2 (5 bases). Germline-derived CDR1 and CDR2 are LGHNA and YSLEER. This CDR3 region has 15 residues. V was pared by 4 bases and J by 5 bases, with 17 bases between. The CDR3 DNA sequence: TGCGCCAGCAGCCCTACAACGGGATGGAGTGAGACCCAGTACTTC. Translating gives CASSPTTGWSETQYF.

The rearrangement joins TRBV28 to TRBJ2-5; the D gene could be TRBD1 or TRBD2 (6 bases each). Germline-derived CDR1 and CDR2 are MDHEN and SYDVKM. The V and J ends lost 5 bases and 5 bases respectively, with 12 bases between them. This CDR3 has 13 residues. CDR3 bases: TGTGCCAGCAGTGACGGGGGCAGGGAGACCCAGTACTTC. Amino acids: CASSDGGRETQYF.

This sequence joins TRBV27 and TRBJ2-3; D is perhaps TRBD1 (5 bases). V was trimmed by 7 bases and J by 2 bases, leaving 16 bases between them. The germline V gene has CDR1 MNHEY and CDR2 SMNVEV (reference sequence). CDR3 length: 15 residues. The CDR3 DNA sequence: TGTGCCAGCACCCTGGGGCAGGGTAACACAGATACGCAGTATTTT. Translated, it gives CASTLGQGNTDTQYF.

The chain combines TRBV19 with TRBJ1-6, with a weak D call TRBD1 (6 bases). Per the germline V gene, CDR1 is LNHDA and CDR2 is SQIVND (reference sequence). There are 15 residues in the CDR3. Trimming left V 3 bases short and J 7 bases short, with 13 bases between. For the CDR3, the DNA is TGTGCCAGTAGTATCTTGGACAGTTCAAATTCACCCCTCCACTTT. It is translated as CASSILDSSNSPLHF.

This chain links TRBV27 with TRBJ2-7; 10 positions match TRBD2. V lost 3 bases, J lost 3 bases, and 8 bases stayed unmatched. Germline CDR1 MNHEY, CDR2 SMNVEV (reference sequence). The CDR3 totals 16 residues. This chain's CDR3 is CASSFHWLAGVYEQYV. The CDR3 DNA is TGTGCCAGCAGTTTCCATTGGCTAGCGGGGGTCTACGAGCAGTACGTC.

The CDR3 loop is CASSLAGTSGREYF. CDR3 nucleotide sequence: TGTGCCAGCAGCTTGGCCGGGACTAGCGGGAGGGAGTACTTC. This chain links TRBV7-9 with TRBJ2-7; TRBD2 matches at 16 bases. The CDR3 length is 14 residues. V trimming: 3 bases; J trimming: 11 bases; junction bases outside the gene matches: 4. CDR1 and CDR2 from the germline V gene are SEHNR and FQNEAQ (reference sequence).

CDR3: CASSTSGGEQFF. CDR3 in DNA: TGTGCCAGCAGCACGTCAGGCGGTGAGCAGTTCTTC. V is TRBV5-6 and J is TRBJ2-1; D is undetermined. The length of the CDR3 is 12 residues. Trimming left V 4 bases short and J 9 bases short, with 11 bases between. From germline, CDR1 is SGHDT and CDR2 YYEEEE.

The chain carries TRBV27 and TRBJ1-2; D may be TRBD1 (6 bases). The CDR3 extends over 15 amino acids. V was trimmed by 3 bases and J by 2 bases, leaving 13 bases between them. Germline assignment: CDR1 MNHEY and CDR2 SMNVEV (reference sequence). The CDR3 DNA reads TGTGCCAGCAGTTTCAGGGGATGGGGAAACTATGGCTACACCTTC. Translated: CASSFRGWGNYGYTF.

Only a few counts were recorded for this clone. CDR3 nucleotide sequence: TGCGCCAGCAGCCAGGACTCAGGGGAAGACACTGAAGCTTTCTTT. Amino acid sequence: CASSQDSGEDTEAFF. This chain links TRBV4-1 with TRBJ1-1, with D tentatively TRBD1 (6 bases). This CDR3 spans 15 amino acids. V gave up 3 bases and J gave up 3 bases, with 14 bases separating them. Germline CDR1 reads MGHRA; CDR2 reads YSYEKL.

DNA of the CDR3: TGTGCCAGCTTCACTGGGACATACTCTGGAAACACCATATATTTT. This encodes CASFTGTYSGNTIYF. The rearrangement uses TRBV11-2 and TRBJ1-3, with D possibly TRBD1 on 6 matching bases. Between the trimmed V and J ends, which lost 8 bases and 0 bases, there was a span of 14 bases. The CDR3 runs 15 residues. Germline V gene data show CDR1 as SGHAT and CDR2 as FQNNGV.

This chain connects TRBV2 to TRBJ2-7; 7 bases agree with TRBD2. The germline V gene has CDR1 SNHLY and CDR2 FYNNEI. The CDR3 has 16 amino acids. The J segment lost 0 bases and the V segment lost 6 bases, leaving 11 bases of the junction unmatched. DNA for the CDR3: TGTGCCAGCAGGGCCGACCTAGCGGCATTCTCCTACGAGCAGTACGTC. Residues: CASRADLAAFSYEQYV.

The chain carries TRBV30 and TRBJ2-1; 15 bases align to TRBD2. V dropped 5 bases and J dropped 9; count of bases not matched to a gene: 5. The CDR3 extends over 14 amino acids. CDR1 is GTSNPN and CDR2 is SVGIG in the germline V gene (reference sequence). Here the CDR3 reads CAWGTSGRYSEQFF. The CDR3 DNA sequence: TGTGCCTGGGGGACTAGCGGGAGGTATAGTGAGCAGTTCTTC. Full variable domain (remainder filled in from reference TRBV30 and TRBJ2-1): SQTIHQWPATLVQPVGSPLSLECTVEGTSNPNLYWYRQAAGRGLQLLFYSVGIGQISSEVPQNLSASRPQDRQFILSSKKLLLSDSGFYLCAWGTSGRYSEQFFGPGTRLTVL.

This clone was seen a few times. The V call is TRBV19, the J call TRBJ2-1, with unresolved D. Germline-derived CDR1 and CDR2 are LNHDA and SQIVND (reference sequence). V was cut by 5 bases and J by 4 bases, with 6 bases left in between. The CDR3 extends over 12 amino acids. The CDR3 sequence: CASSQIYNEQFF. DNA of the CDR3: TGTGCCAGTAGTCAGATATACAATGAGCAGTTCTTC. The full variable domain, rest sourced from reference TRBV19 and TRBJ2-1, is DGGITQSPKYLFRKEGQNVTLSCEQNLNHDAMYWYRQDPGQGLRLIYYSQIVNDFQKGDIAEGYSVSREKKESFPLTVTSAQKNPTAFYLCASSQIYNEQFFGPGTRLTVL.

The chain recombines TRBV19 with TRBJ2-5; D is perhaps TRBD2 (6 bases). Germline CDR1 LNHDA, CDR2 SQIVND (reference sequence). Trimming removed 1 base from V and 2 bases from J, with 14 bases in between. This CDR3 has 16 residues. In nucleotides, the CDR3 is TGTGCCAGTAGTATAGCCGGGGGACGGGCGCAAGAGACCCAGTACTTC. Translated, it gives CASSIAGGRAQETQYF. The variable domain in full, with the rest retrieved from reference TRBV19 and TRBJ2-5, is DGGITQSPKYLFRKEGQNVTLSCEQNLNHDAMYWYRQDPGQGLRLIYYSQIVNDFQKGDIAEGYSVSREKKESFPLTVTSAQKNPTAFYLCASSIAGGRAQETQYFGPGTRLLVL.

This clone appeared a few times. Compared with germline, one end of the junction differs, possibly owing to a read error. This chain uses TRBV4-1 with TRBJ1-1; D uncertain. CDR3 length: 11 amino acids. Germline assignment: CDR1 MGHRA and CDR2 YSYEKL. CDR3 sequence reads: CASSQDRPASF. CDR3 in DNA: TGCGCCAGCAGCCAAGATCGTCCGGCCAGTTTT.

The chain combines TRBV28 with TRBJ2-5; either TRBD1 or TRBD2 may supply D (5 bases each). Trimming stripped 3 bases from V and 5 bases from J, with 22 bases between. This CDR3 contains 17 residues. Per germline, CDR1 MDHEN and CDR2 SYDVKM. DNA of the CDR3: TGTGCCAGCAGTTTTTATAGGTCAGGCCTAGAGGGGGAGACCCAGTACTTC. This sequence encodes CASSFYRSGLEGETQYF.

This chain joins TRBV6-1 and TRBJ1-1; 12 bases are a match to TRBD1. With V trimmed by 6 bases and J by 3 bases, 2 bases remained unmatched. This CDR3 region has 14 residues. CDR1 is MNHNS and CDR2 is SASEGT in the germline V gene. CDR3 residues: CASRGQGADTEAFF. The CDR3 DNA is TGTGCCAGCAGGGGACAGGGGGCGGACACTGAAGCTTTCTTT.

The chain combines TRBV4-2 with TRBJ1-1; a possible D gene is TRBD1 (5 bases). CDR1 and CDR2 (germline): LGHNA, YNFKEQ. This CDR3 has 13 amino acids. Trimming removed 1 base from V and 8 bases from J, with 11 bases in between. CDR3 residues: CASSQATDSEAFF. In DNA, the CDR3 is TGTGCCAGCAGCCAAGCTACCGACAGCGAAGCTTTCTTT.

The chain is built from TRBV19 and TRBJ1-1; 9 bases line up with TRBD1. This CDR3 has 13 amino acids. The germline V gene has CDR1 LNHDA and CDR2 SQIVND (reference sequence). V trimming: 5 bases; J trimming: 4 bases; junction bases outside the gene matches: 2. CDR3 in amino acids: CASSSTGGTEAFF. In nucleotides, the CDR3 is TGTGCCAGTAGTTCGACAGGGGGCACTGAAGCTTTCTTT. Together with reference TRBV19 and TRBJ1-1, the CDR3 gives the full variable domain: DGGITQSPKYLFRKEGQNVTLSCEQNLNHDAMYWYRQDPGQGLRLIYYSQIVNDFQKGDIAEGYSVSREKKESFPLTVTSAQKNPTAFYLCASSSTGGTEAFFGQGTRLTVV.

This sequence joins TRBV7-2 and TRBJ2-7, with D hard to call. The germline V gene has CDR1 SGHTA and CDR2 FQGNSA. The CDR3 spans 13 residues. V lost 2 bases and J lost 1, with 6 bases in between. As DNA, the CDR3 is TGTGCCAGCAGCTTATGGCCTTCCTACGAGCAGTACTTC. Residues: CASSLWPSYEQYF.

The chain carries TRBV6-5 and TRBJ2-3; a possible D gene is TRBD2 (6 bases). Germline V gene sequence: CDR1 MNHEY, CDR2 SVGAGI. CDR3 length: 13 residues. The V gene lost 6 bases and the J gene lost 5 bases, with 12 bases spanning the gap. The DNA for the CDR3 is TGTGCCAGCAGCCGGGGGACCCGAGATACGCAGTATTTT. Amino acids: CASSRGTRDTQYF.

The V gene is TRBV6-1, the J gene TRBJ1-1; no clear D. Trimming removed 1 base at V and 6 bases at J, with 12 bases between. The CDR3 totals 14 residues. The germline V gene encodes CDR1 MNHNS and CDR2 SASEGT. Here the CDR3 DNA reads TGTGCCAGCAGTGAAGACAGAGAGCGGGCTGAAGCTTTCTTT. Translated: CASSEDRERAEAFF.

The chain combines TRBV15 with TRBJ2-1, with D possibly TRBD1 on 5 matching bases. Trimming cost V 0 bases and J 9 bases, with 6 bases left between them. Germline assignment: CDR1 LNHNV and CDR2 YYDKDF (reference sequence). The CDR3 is 12 amino acids. CDR3 residues: CATSRDRGEQFF. CDR3 sequence (DNA): TGTGCCACCAGCAGAGATAGGGGTGAGCAGTTCTTC.

The chain employs TRBV4-1 and TRBJ2-7; 11 positions match TRBD2. This CDR3 spans 15 amino acids. The germline V gene has CDR1 MGHRA and CDR2 YSYEKL. The junction had 4 bases not matched to a gene; V was cut back by 3 bases and J by 3 bases. This CDR3 is CASSQIAGGYYEQYF. The CDR3 bases are TGCGCCAGCAGCCAGATAGCGGGAGGGTACTACGAGCAGTACTTC.

The chain carries TRBV19 and TRBJ1-3, with unresolved D. The CDR3 is 14 amino acids. The V end lost 3 bases, the J end lost 0 bases, and 6 bases lay between the germline ends. Germline V gene lookup returns CDR1 LNHDA and CDR2 SQIVND (reference sequence). CDR3 amino acids: CASSIWLSGNTIYF. The CDR3 DNA sequence: TGTGCCAGTAGTATTTGGCTCTCTGGAAACACCATATATTTT.